This T cell receptor beta chain was recovered during a study of cytomegalovirus exposure and HLA in healthy donors. The CDR3 covers 13 residues. Germline loops: CDR1 MNHEY, CDR2 SVGAGI. Trimming cost V 6 bases and J 6 bases; bases outside gene matches: 3. A multiplex PCR was run with 60 Vbeta primers and 13 Jbeta primers. The data were produced by immunoSEQ multiplex PCR, yet TCRdb's version contains in-frame clones alone and is incomplete. The table has 85,000 to 130,000 clones, 70% to 80% seen once. The gene calls are TRBV6-5 and TRBJ2-1; 9 bases agree with TRBD2. The TCR comes from a female donor in good health and CMV-seronegative. Sequenced sample: PBMCs. The CDR3 bases are TGTGCCAGCAGAATAGCGGGAGTCAATGAGCAGTTCTTC. Its translation: CASRIAGVNEQFF.